This is a list of T cell receptor beta chains from one sample in a study of blood T cell repertoires in COVID-19. Libraries were prepared by immunoSEQ multiplex PCR; TCRdb keeps only in-frame clonotypes and omits some of them. This table holds tens of thousands of clones, 90% found once. The sequencing input was peripheral blood. These receptors originate from a woman over 75 with active or convalescent COVID-19. Both conserved end residues are part of each CDR3. Each record gives: clone size, V gene, D gene, CDR3 length, J gene, CDR3 protein, CDR3 DNA. The D gene is left open where the match is weak. Only part of the rows carry a size: once, few, many, or a class if the clone is expanded.

size: -
V: TRBV18
D: TRBD1
length: 15
J: TRBJ2-7
CDR3: CASSNRQGGIYEQYF
DNA: TGTGCCAGCTCAAATAGACAGGGGGGAATTTACGAGCAGTACTTC

size: few
V: TRBV18
D: -
length: 13
J: TRBJ1-1
CDR3: CASSFTENTEAFF
DNA: TGTGCCAGCTCATTTACAGAGAACACTGAAGCTTTCTTT

size: once
V: TRBV10-3
D: TRBD2
length: 16
J: TRBJ2-5
CDR3: CAISPSGGKGRETQYF
DNA: TGTGCCATATCGCCAAGCGGGGGGAAAGGAAGAGAGACCCAGTACTTC

size: once
V: TRBV5-6
D: TRBD2
length: 18
J: TRBJ2-3
CDR3: CASSLALAGSPSTDTQYF
DNA: TGTGCCAGCAGCTTAGCTCTAGCGGGATCTCCTAGCACAGATACGCAGTATTTT

size: -
V: TRBV10-2
D: TRBD1
length: 16
J: TRBJ1-3
CDR3: CASSAQTGGFGNTIYF
DNA: TGCGCCAGCAGCGCCCAAACAGGGGGCTTTGGAAACACCATATATTTT

size: -
V: TRBV6-2/TRBV6-3
D: -
length: 16
J: TRBJ2-3
CDR3: CASSYGSGSSTDTQYF
DNA: TGTGCCAGCAGTTACGGTAGCGGTTCTAGCACAGATACGCAGTATTTT

size: -
V: TRBV9
D: -
length: 15
J: TRBJ2-3
CDR3: CASSVVGIGTDTQYF
DNA: TGTGCCAGCAGCGTAGTCGGGATCGGAACGGATACGCAGTATTTT

size: -
V: TRBV5-1
D: -
length: 15
J: TRBJ2-2
CDR3: CASSLVPENTGELFF
DNA: TGCGCCAGCAGCTTGGTGCCAGAGAACACCGGGGAGCTGTTTTTT

size: -
V: TRBV5-4
D: -
length: 13
J: TRBJ2-5
CDR3: CASSYVDQETQYF
DNA: TGTGCCAGCAGCTATGTAGACCAAGAGACCCAGTACTTC

size: -
V: TRBV28
D: -
length: 15
J: TRBJ2-3
CDR3: CASSLSQGYTDTQYF
DNA: TGTGCCAGCAGTTTATCCCAGGGATACACAGATACGCAGTATTTT

size: -
V: TRBV5-1
D: TRBD1
length: 16
J: TRBJ1-1
CDR3: CASSLVRGQGGTEAFF
DNA: TGCGCCAGCAGCTTAGTAAGGGGACAGGGAGGCACTGAAGCTTTCTTT

size: -
V: TRBV5-1
D: TRBD1
length: 15
J: TRBJ2-3
CDR3: CASSLRGQGTDTQYF
DNA: TGCGCCAGCAGCTTGAGAGGACAGGGGACAGATACGCAGTATTTT

size: -
V: TRBV7-9
D: -
length: 14
J: TRBJ2-3
CDR3: CASTAQGGADTQYF
DNA: TGTGCCAGCACGGCTCAAGGGGGTGCAGATACGCAGTATTTT

size: -
V: TRBV28
D: TRBD2
length: 16
J: TRBJ2-1
CDR3: CASSDLTSATYNEQFF
DNA: TGTGCCAGCAGTGACTTGACTAGCGCTACCTACAATGAGCAGTTCTTC

size: -
V: TRBV11-3
D: TRBD1
length: 18
J: TRBJ2-6
CDR3: CARGRDRGPRSGANVLTF
DNA: TGTGCCAGAGGCCGGGACAGGGGTCCCCGCTCTGGGGCCAACGTCCTGACTTTC

size: -
V: TRBV3-1/TRBV3-2
D: TRBD2
length: 16
J: TRBJ2-7
CDR3: CASSRQGTSGPYEQYF
DNA: TGTGCCAGCAGCCGACAGGGGACTAGCGGGCCTTACGAGCAGTACTTC

size: -
V: TRBV9
D: TRBD2
length: 15
J: TRBJ2-7
CDR3: CASSPVAGPSYEQYF
DNA: TGTGCCAGCAGCCCGGTAGCGGGACCCTCCTACGAGCAGTACTTC

size: -
V: TRBV7-9
D: TRBD2
length: 19
J: TRBJ2-4
CDR3: CASSLGLAGVVEGKNIQYF
DNA: TGTGCCAGCAGCTTAGGACTAGCGGGAGTGGTAGAGGGCAAAAACATTCAGTACTTC

size: -
V: TRBV24-1
D: TRBD2
length: 15
J: TRBJ2-5
CDR3: CATSDRAGGRETQYF
DNA: TGTGCCACCAGTGATAGGGCGGGAGGCCGAGAGACCCAGTACTTC

size: once
V: TRBV5-1
D: TRBD1
length: 16
J: TRBJ2-7
CDR3: CASSLSRGQILYEQYF
DNA: TGCGCCAGCAGCTTATCCCGGGGACAGATCCTCTACGAGCAGTACTTC

size: -
V: TRBV10-3
D: TRBD1
length: 13
J: TRBJ1-1
CDR3: CAIRTGGGTEAFF
DNA: TGTGCCATCAGGACAGGGGGCGGCACTGAAGCTTTCTTT

size: once
V: TRBV2
D: TRBD1
length: 14
J: TRBJ1-4
CDR3: CASSETGGLITFFF
DNA: TGTGCCAGCAGTGAAACAGGGGGACTAATTACGTTTTTTTTT

size: -
V: TRBV3-1/TRBV3-2
D: -
length: 14
J: TRBJ2-3
CDR3: CASSQESATDTQYF
DNA: TGTGCCAGCAGCCAAGAATCAGCGACAGATACGCAGTATTTT

size: -
V: TRBV30
D: -
length: 15
J: TRBJ1-1
CDR3: CAWTDRVPMNTEAFF
DNA: TGTGCCTGGACTGACAGAGTTCCAATGAACACTGAAGCTTTCTTT

size: -
V: TRBV7-2
D: -
length: 17
J: TRBJ2-4
CDR3: CASSLVLSGSGPNIQYF
DNA: TGTGCCAGCAGCTTAGTACTCAGCGGATCCGGTCCAAACATTCAGTACTTC

size: -
V: TRBV10-3
D: TRBD1
length: 14
J: TRBJ1-2
CDR3: CAIRARAGGHGYTF
DNA: TGTGCCATCAGGGCGAGAGCAGGGGGGCATGGCTACACCTTC

size: -
V: TRBV5-4
D: -
length: 14
J: TRBJ2-5
CDR3: CASSPRGWKETQYF
DNA: TGTGCCAGCAGCCCGCGGGGCTGGAAAGAGACCCAGTACTTC

size: -
V: TRBV4-1
D: -
length: 14
J: TRBJ2-5
CDR3: CASSHRALSETQYF
DNA: TGCGCCAGCAGCCACCGAGCCCTGTCTGAGACCCAGTACTTC

size: -
V: TRBV6-5
D: TRBD1
length: 15
J: TRBJ1-1
CDR3: CASNPAGGRVTEAFF
DNA: TGTGCCAGCAATCCAGCAGGGGGCAGGGTCACTGAAGCTTTCTTT

size: once
V: TRBV3-1/TRBV3-2
D: -
length: 15
J: TRBJ1-4
CDR3: CASRDRGATNEKLFF
DNA: TGTGCCAGCAGGGATAGGGGTGCAACTAATGAAAAACTGTTTTTT

size: -
V: TRBV27
D: -
length: 20
J: TRBJ2-6
CDR3: CASSLSKAPREGGRANVLTF
DNA: TGTGCCAGCAGTTTATCGAAAGCCCCTAGGGAAGGAGGCCGGGCCAACGTCCTGACTTTC

size: -
V: TRBV3-1/TRBV3-2
D: -
length: 13
J: TRBJ2-5
CDR3: CASSPQGMKTQYF
DNA: TGTGCCAGCAGCCCACAGGGTATGAAGACCCAGTACTTC

size: -
V: TRBV19
D: TRBD1
length: 22
J: TRBJ1-5
CDR3: CASSIYPPLQGAGGSGNQPQHF
DNA: TGTGCCAGTAGTATTTACCCCCCCCTCCAGGGGGCTGGAGGCAGTGGCAATCAGCCCCAGCATTTT

size: -
V: TRBV6-5
D: TRBD1
length: 14
J: TRBJ2-7
CDR3: CASMVQGGFYEQYF
DNA: TGTGCCAGCATGGTACAGGGGGGATTTTACGAGCAGTACTTC

size: -
V: TRBV28
D: -
length: 11
J: TRBJ1-1
CDR3: CASMRNTEAFF
DNA: TGTGCCAGCATGCGGAACACTGAAGCTTTCTTT

size: -
V: TRBV14
D: -
length: 13
J: TRBJ2-3
CDR3: CASSQDWSSTQYF
DNA: TGTGCCAGCAGCCAAGACTGGAGTAGTACGCAGTATTTT

size: -
V: TRBV5-4
D: TRBD1
length: 12
J: TRBJ2-1
CDR3: CASSSQGWGQFF
DNA: TGTGCCAGCAGCTCACAGGGGTGGGGGCAGTTCTTC

size: -
V: TRBV5-1
D: -
length: 12
J: TRBJ2-1
CDR3: CASSLFRDEQFF
DNA: TGCGCCAGCAGCTTGTTTCGGGATGAGCAGTTCTTC

size: -
V: TRBV6-6
D: TRBD1
length: 13
J: TRBJ2-7
CDR3: CASGDRGLYEQYF
DNA: TGTGCCAGCGGGGACAGGGGGCTCTACGAGCAGTACTTC

size: -
V: TRBV7-9
D: TRBD2
length: 16
J: TRBJ2-2
CDR3: CASSSTSGRNLGELFF
DNA: TGTGCCAGCAGCTCCACTAGCGGGAGGAACCTCGGGGAGCTGTTTTTT

size: -
V: TRBV16
D: TRBD1
length: 16
J: TRBJ1-1
CDR3: CASSHMAGGMNTEAFF
DNA: TGTGCCAGCAGCCATATGGCAGGGGGCATGAACACTGAAGCTTTCTTT

size: -
V: TRBV19
D: TRBD1
length: 17
J: TRBJ2-7
CDR3: CASSTLVRDRETYEQYF
DNA: TGTGCCAGTAGTACTTTAGTCCGGGACAGGGAAACCTACGAGCAGTACTTC

size: once
V: TRBV20-1
D: -
length: 11
J: TRBJ2-3
CDR3: CSAIVSDTQYF
DNA: TGCAGTGCTATTGTCTCCGATACGCAGTATTTT

size: -
V: TRBV7-9
D: -
length: 12
J: TRBJ1-5
CDR3: CASSFPDQPQHF
DNA: TGTGCCAGCAGCTTTCCGGATCAGCCCCAGCATTTT

size: -
V: TRBV19
D: TRBD1
length: 19
J: TRBJ1-5
CDR3: CASSIGVGSRGFGNQPQHF
DNA: TGTGCCAGTAGTATAGGGGTAGGGTCCAGGGGGTTTGGCAATCAGCCCCAGCATTTT

size: -
V: TRBV6-2/TRBV6-3
D: -
length: 13
J: TRBJ1-5
CDR3: CASSMRRDQPQHF
DNA: TGTGCCAGCAGTATGCGGAGGGATCAGCCCCAGCATTTT